The 20 T cell receptor beta chains below were found in one sample sequenced in a study of T cell repertoires in cytomegalovirus infection. TCRdb ran MiXCR on the reads and lists one entry per CDR3 protein. Of about 830,000 distinct CDR3 sequences listed, approximately 32% are singletons. These TCRs are of unknown antigen specificity. Sequencing was performed on cultured CD8+ T cells from PBMCs, taken from culture after CMV antigen stimulation. The receptors originated from a human donor in good health (CMV status not recorded). Some clones in this sample may be carry-over from other donors' samples.

This clonotype was seen more than once but under ten times. The chain is built from TRBV7-8 and TRBJ1-2; D gene unclear. The CDR3 sequence is 16 residues long. Per the germline V gene, CDR1 is SGHVS and CDR2 is FQNEAQ. The V and J ends lost 5 bases and 7 bases respectively, with 23 bases between them. The CDR3 loop is CASSPLGREVLSGYTF. CDR3 in DNA: TGTGCCAGCAGCCCCCTCGGAAGGGAGGTACTCTCTGGCTACACCTTC. The full variable domain, in which reference TRBV7-8 and TRBJ1-2 provide the parts outside the CDR3, is GAGVSQSPRYKVAKRGQDVALRCDPISGHVSLFWYQQALGQGPEFLTYFQNEAQLDKSGLPSDRFFAERPEGSVSTLKIQRTQQEDSAVYLCASSPLGREVLSGYTFGSGTRLTVV.

This clonotype was picked up many times. This chain joins TRBV7-2 and TRBJ1-5; possibly TRBD1 for D (6 bases). The CDR3 extends over 17 amino acids. Germline V lookup: CDR1 SGHTA, CDR2 FQGNSA. Between the trimmed V and J ends, which lost 1 base and 3 bases, there was a span of 16 bases. CDR3 bases: TGTGCCAGCAGCTTAGGAGTCGGGCAGGGGCCCAATCAGCCCCAGCATTTT. Translated, it gives CASSLGVGQGPNQPQHF.

The chain employs TRBV6-8 and TRBJ1-4; 9 nucleotides line up with TRBD1. This CDR3 region has 15 residues. With 2 bases clipped from V and 5 bases from J, the junction kept 3 bases outside the gene matches. Germline CDR1 MNHGY, CDR2 SAAAGT. The CDR3 bases are TGTGCCAGCAGTTACCGGGACAGGGAGAATGAAAAACTGTTTTTT. Translated: CASSYRDRENEKLFF.

Points on this clonotype: Compared with germline, one end of the junction differs, possibly owing to a read error. V is TRBV19 and J is TRBJ2-7; 7 nucleotides align to TRBD2. The CDR3 totals 17 residues. Germline-derived CDR1 and CDR2 are LNHDA and SQIVND (reference sequence). The CDR3 here is CTSSPNRGSGPSYEQYF. The CDR3 DNA sequence: TGTACCAGTAGTCCCAACCGTGGTAGCGGGCCCTCCTACGAGCAGTACTTC.

This clonotype has a handful of counts. The chain has TRBV12-3 or TRBV12-4 and TRBJ2-3; D call uncertain. The CDR3 is 15 amino acids. V shed 2 bases and J shed 7 bases, with 16 bases lying between them. The CDR3: CASSLSYRNLNTQYF. The CDR3 coding sequence is TGTGCCAGCAGTTTAAGTTACCGGAATCTAAATACGCAGTATTTT.

In regard to this clonotype: This could be a read error, since a much larger clone is one nucleotide away. This sequence joins TRBV7-2 and TRBJ1-5, with TRBD1 matching 7 bases. Per the germline V gene, CDR1 is SGHTA and CDR2 is FQGNSA. The CDR3 runs 13 residues. The V segment lost 10 bases and the J segment 6 bases; nucleotides outside the gene matches: 9. CDR3 bases: TGTGCCAACAGACGACAGGGAGGTCAGCCCCAGCATTTT. Translation gives CANRRQGGQPQHF. The full variable domain, in which reference TRBV7-2 and TRBJ1-5 provide the parts outside the CDR3, is GAGVSQSPSNKVTEKGKDVELRCDPISGHTALYWYRQSLGQGLEFLIYFQGNSAPDKSGLPSDRFSAERTGGSVSTLTIQRTQQEDSAVYLCANRRQGGQPQHFGDGTRLSIL.

The chain couples TRBV4-2 to TRBJ2-7, with 7 bases lining up with TRBD2. Per germline, CDR1 LGHNA and CDR2 YNFKEQ. CDR3 length: 13 amino acids. The CDR3: CASSQRAGDEQYV. The DNA of the CDR3 is TGTGCCAGCAGCCAAAGGGCGGGGGACGAACAGTACGTC.

This clonotype occurred a few times. J is TRBJ1-2 and V is TRBV14; D gene unclear. Germline CDR1 is SGHDN and CDR2 is FVKESK. The CDR3 length is 16 residues. Deletions cut 0 bases from V and 5 bases from J, with 16 bases between. CDR3 in amino acids: CASSQDVDARAYGYTF. Here the CDR3 DNA reads TGTGCCAGCAGCCAAGATGTGGATGCGAGGGCATATGGCTACACCTTC.

The V and J genes are TRBV24-1 and TRBJ2-5; TRBD1 matches at 7 bases. V shed 0 bases, J shed 0 bases, and the junction held 3 bases outside the gene matches. The CDR3 totals 16 residues. The germline V gene encodes CDR1 KGHDR and CDR2 SFDVKD. CDR3 region: CATSDLWGTDQETQYF. The CDR3 nucleotides read TGTGCCACCAGTGATTTGTGGGGGACAGACCAAGAGACCCAGTACTTC.

This clonotype was counted a few times. The V and J genes are TRBV25-1 and TRBJ2-2; 8 positions match TRBD2. Germline V gene lookup returns CDR1 MGHDK and CDR2 SYGVNS. V shed 2 bases, J shed 7 bases, and the junction held 9 bases outside the gene matches. This CDR3 spans 16 amino acids. CDR3 amino acids: CASSEIDSGVFGELFF. As DNA, the CDR3 is TGTGCCAGCAGTGAAATAGATAGCGGGGTTTTCGGGGAGCTGTTTTTT.

This clonotype was seen only a few times. The V and J genes are TRBV5-8 and TRBJ2-2, with D perhaps matching TRBD1 (5 bases). There are 15 residues in the CDR3. In germline, CDR1 is SGHTS, CDR2 YDEGEE. Between the trimmed V and J ends, which lost 0 bases and 7 bases, there was a span of 13 bases. The CDR3: CASSLAGQGIGELFF. CDR3 DNA: TGTGCCAGCAGCTTGGCTGGGCAGGGAATCGGGGAGCTGTTTTTT.

The rearrangement links TRBV2 to TRBJ1-2; 8 bases are shared with TRBD1. The CDR3 is made up of 16 amino acids. V was clipped by 6 bases and J by 1 base; unmatched bases: 10. Germline CDR1 and CDR2: SNHLY and FYNNEI. This CDR3 is CASRKPGGAGNYGYTF. CDR3 bases: TGTGCCAGCAGAAAACCAGGGGGCGCGGGTAACTATGGCTACACCTTC.

This chain joins TRBV9 and TRBJ1-3; 7 positions agree with TRBD1. After removal of 0 bases from V and 3 bases from J, the junction contained 21 bases not matched to a gene. Germline CDR1 is SGDLS and CDR2 is YYNGEE. This CDR3 has 21 residues. The DNA for the CDR3 is TGTGCCAGCAGCGTAGAGGATTGGGTCTTCGGGGACAGAAAGGGTGGAAACACCATATATTTT. This codes for CASSVEDWVFGDRKGGNTIYF.

The gene calls are TRBV6-6 and TRBJ1-6, with TRBD1 matching 7 bases. CDR1 is MNHNY and CDR2 is SVGAGI in the germline V gene (reference sequence). The ends lost 5 bases at V and 7 bases at J; junction bases unmatched: 2. The CDR3 consists of 13 residues. The CDR3 sequence is CASSGTANSPLHF. CDR3 DNA: TGTGCCAGCAGTGGGACAGCCAATTCACCCCTCCACTTT.

This clonotype turned up a few times. The V and J genes are TRBV12-3 or TRBV12-4 and TRBJ1-1; maybe TRBD1 (5 bases). CDR3 size: 13 residues. V lost 6 bases, J lost 7 bases, and 15 bases lay in between. CDR3 region: CASRPGAAREAFF. CDR3 sequence (DNA): TGTGCCAGCAGACCCGGGGCAGCGCGTGAAGCTTTCTTT.

The CDR3 DNA reads as TGTGCCAGTAGTATAGGGGGGTATCACTCCTACAATGAGCAGTTCTTC. Translating gives CASSIGGYHSYNEQFF. This sequence joins TRBV19 and TRBJ2-1; D tentatively fits TRBD1 or TRBD2 (5 bases each). V was trimmed by 1 base and J by 0 bases, leaving 10 bases between them. This CDR3 is 16 amino acids long. The germline V gene encodes CDR1 LNHDA and CDR2 SQIVND (reference sequence). Variable domain in full (rest from reference TRBV19 and TRBJ2-1): DGGITQSPKYLFRKEGQNVTLSCEQNLNHDAMYWYRQDPGQGLRLIYYSQIVNDFQKGDIAEGYSVSREKKESFPLTVTSAQKNPTAFYLCASSIGGYHSYNEQFFGPGTRLTVL.

V gene TRBV20-1 combines with J gene TRBJ1-4; 10 bases line up with TRBD1. The CDR3 totals 15 residues. V shed 6 bases, J shed 7 bases, and the junction held 11 bases outside the gene matches. Germline V gene lookup returns CDR1 DFQATT and CDR2 SNEGSKA (reference sequence). CDR3 residues: CSAVSDRGLGEKLFF. In nucleotides, the CDR3 is TGCAGTGCCGTTTCCGACAGGGGGCTGGGTGAAAAACTGTTTTTT.

The DNA for the CDR3 is TGTGCCAGCAGCCCCCGGAGGATAGGACAGAACTACGAGCAGTACGTC. It specifies CASSPRRIGQNYEQYV. The J gene is TRBJ2-7, the V gene TRBV11-2; tentatively, D is TRBD1 (6 bases). The CDR3 extends over 16 amino acids. Germline CDR1 reads SGHAT; CDR2 reads FQNNGV. V was cut by 5 bases and J by 3 bases, with 20 bases left in between.

V is TRBV4-1 and J is TRBJ1-1, with 8 bases that match TRBD1. This CDR3 is built from 14 residues. J gave up 4 bases and V 1 base, and 2 bases lay outside the gene matches. Germline lookup yields CDR1 MGHRA and CDR2 YSYEKL. CDR3 protein: CASSQGQGPTEAFF. The CDR3 DNA is TGCGCCAGCAGCCAAGGACAGGGGCCCACTGAAGCTTTCTTT.

The J gene is TRBJ1-2, the V gene TRBV7-4; D perhaps matches TRBD1 (6 bases). Germline CDR1 reads SGHVT; CDR2 reads SQSDAQ. The CDR3 is made up of 15 amino acids. The V end was cut by 8 bases, the J end by 2 bases, with 18 bases between. CDR3 coding DNA: TGTGCCAGCTTCGTGGGAAGGGGGGGAAACTATGGCTACACCTTC. Protein: CASFVGRGGNYGYTF.